This TCR beta chain came from a study of cytomegalovirus exposure and HLA in healthy donors. Whole-study context: From HLA-typed donors, an early data release held tens of millions of unique TCRs. Whole-study findings and limits: The classifier reportedly diagnosed cytomegalovirus status with high sensitivity and specificity. Productive status was seen about 90% or about 30% of the time for most TCR beta V segments in an earlier analysis. It was taken for granted in presence/absence analyses that sequencing depth across donors was roughly uniform.

Turning to this clone: What it binds is not known.

The PCR ran on 60 Vbeta and 13 Jbeta primers. Produced via immunoSEQ multiplex PCR; TCRdb's table is partial and in-frame only. The sample carries about 130,000 clones, about three quarters recorded once. This receptor was obtained from a female donor in good health and CMV-seronegative. The specimen sequenced was PBMCs.

The CDR3 region has the DNA TGTGCCAGCAGCTTACTTGGACTTGGCACAGATACGCAGTATTTT. This translates into CASSLLGLGTDTQYF. This chain connects TRBV7-3 to TRBJ2-3, with D possibly TRBD2 on 5 matching bases. The CDR3 consists of 15 residues. Germline loops: CDR1 SGHTA, CDR2 FQGTGA. Trimming took 2 bases from V and 1 from J, leaving 10 bases between them.